This T cell receptor beta chain came from a study of cytomegalovirus exposure and HLA in healthy donors. Remarks on this clone: The antigen is unknown. One end of the junction does not line up with germline, which may come from a read error.

CDR3 length: 14 amino acids. Germline assignment: CDR1 SGHTA and CDR2 FQGNSA. Vbeta (60) and Jbeta (13) primers were used in the PCR. The table came from immunoSEQ multiplex PCR; TCRdb's copy has only in-frame clones and leaves some out. The profile shows about 260,000 clones, 70% to 90% of them singletons. Study conclusions and caveats: A link between a missense DCLRE1C variant and TCR beta V- and J-gene trimming emerged from a later analysis.

The J gene is TRBJ2-1, the V gene TRBV7-2, with D perhaps matching TRBD2 (5 bases). The sample comprised PBMCs. This clonotype was obtained from a woman aged 40 to 55 in good health and CMV-seropositive. The CDR3 DNA reads as TGTGCCAGCAGCTTAGTTGGAGGTGACAATGGGCAGTTCTTC. Encoded protein: CASSLVGGDNGQFF.